The TCR beta chain under discussion was sequenced for a study of T cell responses to AZD1222 COVID-19 vaccine. Regarding this clone: The antigen is undetermined.

The CDR3 has 13 amino acids. Germline V gives CDR1 SGHRS, CDR2 YFSETQ. Between the trimmed V and J ends, which lost 2 bases and 2 bases, there was a span of 7 bases. Sequencing was performed with immunoSEQ multiplex PCR; in TCRdb, only in-frame clones are kept and a portion is missing. The data show 150,000 to 200,000 clones, around 87% seen once. Broader study findings: Unmutated variant regions are reportedly the target of nearly half of TCRs that are spike-specific. Clonal diversity was possibly underestimated, and white British individuals and females predominated among donors.

Sample: peripheral blood, taken on day 0 of AZD1222 vaccination. The sequence was collected from an adult in good health. The rearrangement joins TRBV5-1 to TRBJ1-1; a weak D match, TRBD1 (5 bases). CDR3 in DNA: TGCGCCAGCAGCTTCGGGGACAACACTGAAGCTTTCTTT. It yields the protein CASSFGDNTEAFF.